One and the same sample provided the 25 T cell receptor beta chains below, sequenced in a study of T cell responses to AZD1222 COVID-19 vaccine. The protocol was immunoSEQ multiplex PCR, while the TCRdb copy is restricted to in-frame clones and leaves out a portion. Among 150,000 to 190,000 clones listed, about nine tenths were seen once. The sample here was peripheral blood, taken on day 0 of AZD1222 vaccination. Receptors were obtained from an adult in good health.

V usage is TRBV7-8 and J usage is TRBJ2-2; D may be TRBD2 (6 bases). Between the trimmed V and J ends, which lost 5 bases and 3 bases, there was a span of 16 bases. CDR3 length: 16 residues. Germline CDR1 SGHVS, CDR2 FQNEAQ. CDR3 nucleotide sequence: TGTGCCAGCAGCCTGGGTGGGGGGTACGACACCGGGGAGCTGTTTTTT. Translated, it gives CASSLGGGYDTGELFF.

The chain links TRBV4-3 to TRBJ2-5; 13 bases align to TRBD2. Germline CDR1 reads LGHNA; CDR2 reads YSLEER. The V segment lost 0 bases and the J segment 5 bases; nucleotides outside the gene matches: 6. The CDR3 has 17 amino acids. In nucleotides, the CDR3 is TGCGCCAGCAGCCAAGACGCCGGGACTAGCGGGACCGAGACCCAGTACTTC. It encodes CASSQDAGTSGTETQYF.

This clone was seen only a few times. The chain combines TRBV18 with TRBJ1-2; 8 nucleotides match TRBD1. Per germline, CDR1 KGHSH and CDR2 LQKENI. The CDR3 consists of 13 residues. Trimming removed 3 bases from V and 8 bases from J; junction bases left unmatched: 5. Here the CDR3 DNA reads TGTGCCAGCTCACCGCAGGGGGCGCAGGGCTACACCTTC. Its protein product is CASSPQGAQGYTF. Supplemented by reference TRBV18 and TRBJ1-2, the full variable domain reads NAGVMQNPRHLVRRRGQEARLRCSPMKGHSHVYWYRQLPEEGLKFMVYLQKENIIDESGMPKERFSAEFPKEGPSILRIQQVVRGDSAAYFCASSPQGAQGYTFGSGTRLTVV.

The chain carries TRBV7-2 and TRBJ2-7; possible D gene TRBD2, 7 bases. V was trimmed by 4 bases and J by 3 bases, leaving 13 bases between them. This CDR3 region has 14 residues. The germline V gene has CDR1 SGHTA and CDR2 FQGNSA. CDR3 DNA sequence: TGTGCCAGCAGCTCAGGGGCTAGCGGCTACGAGCAGTACTTC. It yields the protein CASSSGASGYEQYF.

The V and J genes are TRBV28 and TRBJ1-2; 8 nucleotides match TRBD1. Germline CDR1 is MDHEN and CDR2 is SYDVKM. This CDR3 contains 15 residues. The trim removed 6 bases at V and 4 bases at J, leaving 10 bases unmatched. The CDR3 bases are TGTGCCAGCAGACCGGGACAGGTTACCATCTATGGCTACACCTTC. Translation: CASRPGQVTIYGYTF.

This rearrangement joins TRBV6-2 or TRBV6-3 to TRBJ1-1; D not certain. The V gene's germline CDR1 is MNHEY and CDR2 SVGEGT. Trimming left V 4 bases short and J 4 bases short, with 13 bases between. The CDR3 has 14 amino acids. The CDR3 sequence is CASSWTGEGTEAFF. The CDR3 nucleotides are TGTGCCAGCAGTTGGACCGGGGAGGGCACTGAAGCTTTCTTT.

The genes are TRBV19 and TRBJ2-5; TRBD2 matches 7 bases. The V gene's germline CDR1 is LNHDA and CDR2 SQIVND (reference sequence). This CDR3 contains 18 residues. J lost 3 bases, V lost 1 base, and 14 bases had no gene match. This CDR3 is CASSIAGGTGINEETQYF. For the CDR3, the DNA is TGTGCCAGTAGTATAGCCGGGGGGACCGGGATTAATGAAGAGACCCAGTACTTC.

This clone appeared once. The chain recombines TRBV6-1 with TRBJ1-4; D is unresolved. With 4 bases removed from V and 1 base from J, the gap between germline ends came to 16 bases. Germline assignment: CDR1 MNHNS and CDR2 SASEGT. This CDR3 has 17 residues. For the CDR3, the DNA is TGTGCCAGCAGTGTGTTCCGAAAGTATGGAACTAATGAAAAACTGTTTTTT. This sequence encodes CASSVFRKYGTNEKLFF.

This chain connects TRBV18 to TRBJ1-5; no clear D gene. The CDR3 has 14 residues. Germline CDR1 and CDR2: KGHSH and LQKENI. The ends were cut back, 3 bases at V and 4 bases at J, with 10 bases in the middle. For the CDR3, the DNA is TGTGCCAGCTCACCGACGGAAACGAATCAGCCCCAGCATTTT. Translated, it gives CASSPTETNQPQHF. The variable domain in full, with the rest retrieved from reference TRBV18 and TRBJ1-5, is NAGVMQNPRHLVRRRGQEARLRCSPMKGHSHVYWYRQLPEEGLKFMVYLQKENIIDESGMPKERFSAEFPKEGPSILRIQQVVRGDSAAYFCASSPTETNQPQHFGDGTRLSIL.

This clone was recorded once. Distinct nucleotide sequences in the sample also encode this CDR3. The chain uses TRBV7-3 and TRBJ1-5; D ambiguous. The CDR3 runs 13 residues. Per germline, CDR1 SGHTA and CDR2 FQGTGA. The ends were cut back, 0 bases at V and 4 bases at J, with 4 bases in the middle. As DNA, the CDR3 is TGTGCCAGCAGCTTAACCCCGAATCAGCCCCAGCATTTT. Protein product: CASSLTPNQPQHF.

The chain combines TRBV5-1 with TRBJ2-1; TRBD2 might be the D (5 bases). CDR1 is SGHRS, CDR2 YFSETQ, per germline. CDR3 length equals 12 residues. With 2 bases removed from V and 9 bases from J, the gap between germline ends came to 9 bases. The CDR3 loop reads CASSFLTSEQFF. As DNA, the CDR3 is TGCGCCAGCAGCTTCCTAACTAGTGAGCAGTTCTTC.

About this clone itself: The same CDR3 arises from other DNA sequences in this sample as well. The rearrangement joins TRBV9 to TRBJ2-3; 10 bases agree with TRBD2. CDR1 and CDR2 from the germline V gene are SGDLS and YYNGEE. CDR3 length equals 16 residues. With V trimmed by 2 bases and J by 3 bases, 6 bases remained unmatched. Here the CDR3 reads CASSVGSSGSTDTQYF. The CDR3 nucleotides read TGTGCCAGCAGCGTCGGTTCTAGCGGGAGTACAGATACGCAGTATTTT.

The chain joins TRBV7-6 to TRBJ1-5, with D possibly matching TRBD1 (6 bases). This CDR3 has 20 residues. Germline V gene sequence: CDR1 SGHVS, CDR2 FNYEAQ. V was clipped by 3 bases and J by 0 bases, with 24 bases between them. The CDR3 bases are TGTGCCAGCAGCTTTAGCCCTCGAACAGGGCGGGCGGTTAGCAATCAGCCCCAGCATTTT. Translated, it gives CASSFSPRTGRAVSNQPQHF.

Here the CDR3 reads CASSLGLKGNTEAFF. CDR3 sequence (DNA): TGCGCCAGCAGCTTGGGACTTAAGGGGAACACTGAAGCTTTCTTT. The chain links TRBV5-1 to TRBJ1-1; no clear D gene. V shed 0 bases and J shed 1 base, with 10 bases lying between them. The CDR3 spans 15 residues. Germline V gives CDR1 SGHRS, CDR2 YFSETQ.

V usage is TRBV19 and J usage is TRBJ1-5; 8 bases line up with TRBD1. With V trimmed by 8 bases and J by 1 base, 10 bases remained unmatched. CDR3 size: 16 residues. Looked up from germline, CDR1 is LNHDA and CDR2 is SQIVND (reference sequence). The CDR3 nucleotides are TGTGCCAGTTGTTACAGGGGGGATGGAAGCAATCAGCCCCAGCATTTT. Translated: CASCYRGDGSNQPQHF.

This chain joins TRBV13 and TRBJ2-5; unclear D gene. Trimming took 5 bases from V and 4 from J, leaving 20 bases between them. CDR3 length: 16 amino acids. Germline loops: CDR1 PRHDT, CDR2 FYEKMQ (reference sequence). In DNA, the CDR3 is TGTGCCAGCAGCGCCAAAATCGGGTACGGCCGAGAGACCCAGTACTTC. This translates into CASSAKIGYGRETQYF.

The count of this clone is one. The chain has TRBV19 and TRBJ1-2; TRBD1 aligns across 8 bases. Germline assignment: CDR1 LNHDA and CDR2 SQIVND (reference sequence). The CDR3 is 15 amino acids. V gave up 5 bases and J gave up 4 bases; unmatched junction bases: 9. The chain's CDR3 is CASSPRTGLSYGYTF. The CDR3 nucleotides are TGTGCCAGTAGTCCCCGGACAGGGCTGAGCTATGGCTACACCTTC.

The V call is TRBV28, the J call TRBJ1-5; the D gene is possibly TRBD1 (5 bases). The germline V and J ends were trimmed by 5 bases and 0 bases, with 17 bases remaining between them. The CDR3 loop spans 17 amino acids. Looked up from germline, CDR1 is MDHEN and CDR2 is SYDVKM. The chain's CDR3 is CASSTPSTGFSNQPQHF. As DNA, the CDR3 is TGTGCCAGCAGTACACCCAGTACAGGATTTAGCAATCAGCCCCAGCATTTT.

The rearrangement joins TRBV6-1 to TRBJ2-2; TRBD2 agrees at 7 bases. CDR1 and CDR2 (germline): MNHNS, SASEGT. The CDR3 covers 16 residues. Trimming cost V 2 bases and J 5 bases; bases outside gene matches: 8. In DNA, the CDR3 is TGTGCCAGCAGTGAACAGTCGTTTAGCGGGACCGGGGAGCTGTTTTTT. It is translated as CASSEQSFSGTGELFF.

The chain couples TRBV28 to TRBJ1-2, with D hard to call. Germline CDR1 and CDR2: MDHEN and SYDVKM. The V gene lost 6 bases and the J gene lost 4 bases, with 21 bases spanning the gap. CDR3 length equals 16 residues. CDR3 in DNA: TGTGCCAGCAGGAAAAAAGAACCAGAAGGGATCTATGGCTACACCTTC. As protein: CASRKKEPEGIYGYTF.

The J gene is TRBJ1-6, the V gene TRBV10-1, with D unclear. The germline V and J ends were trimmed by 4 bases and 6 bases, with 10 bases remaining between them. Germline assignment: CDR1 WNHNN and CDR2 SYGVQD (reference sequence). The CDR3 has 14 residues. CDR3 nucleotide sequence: TGCGCCAGCAGTGGAGGAAAAGGTAATTCACCCCTCCACTTT. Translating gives CASSGGKGNSPLHF.

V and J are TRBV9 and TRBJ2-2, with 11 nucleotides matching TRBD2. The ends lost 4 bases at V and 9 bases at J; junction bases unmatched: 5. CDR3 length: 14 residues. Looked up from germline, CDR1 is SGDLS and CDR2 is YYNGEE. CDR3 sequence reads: CASSLTSGSRELFF. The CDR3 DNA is TGTGCCAGCAGCCTTACTAGCGGGAGTCGGGAGCTGTTTTTT.

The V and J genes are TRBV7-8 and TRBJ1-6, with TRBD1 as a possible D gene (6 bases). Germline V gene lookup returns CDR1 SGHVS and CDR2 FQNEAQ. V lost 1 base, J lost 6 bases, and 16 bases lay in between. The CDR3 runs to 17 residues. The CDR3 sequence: CASSLDRAGAVNSPLHF. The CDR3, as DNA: TGTGCCAGCAGCTTAGATAGGGCGGGGGCTGTTAATTCACCCCTCCACTTT. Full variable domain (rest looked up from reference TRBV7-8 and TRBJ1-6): GAGVSQSPRYKVAKRGQDVALRCDPISGHVSLFWYQQALGQGPEFLTYFQNEAQLDKSGLPSDRFFAERPEGSVSTLKIQRTQQEDSAVYLCASSLDRAGAVNSPLHFGNGTRLTVT.

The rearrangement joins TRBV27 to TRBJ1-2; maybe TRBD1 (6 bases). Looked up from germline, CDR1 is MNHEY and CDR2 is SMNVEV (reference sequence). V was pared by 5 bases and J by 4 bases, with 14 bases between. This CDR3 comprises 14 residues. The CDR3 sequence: CASSPPTGFYGYTF. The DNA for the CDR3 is TGTGCCAGCAGTCCCCCGACAGGTTTCTATGGCTACACCTTC.

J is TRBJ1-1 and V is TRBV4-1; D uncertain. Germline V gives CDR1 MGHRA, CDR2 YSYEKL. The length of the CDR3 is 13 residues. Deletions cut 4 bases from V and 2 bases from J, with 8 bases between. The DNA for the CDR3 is TGCGCCAGCAGCCTAGCCTTTAACACTGAAGCTTTCTTT. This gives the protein CASSLAFNTEAFF.